This entry features one T cell receptor (beta chain) sequence. CDR1 KGHDR and CDR2 SFDVKD come from the germline V gene. This CDR3 region has 16 residues. V shed 5 bases and J 3 bases; nucleotides not matched to a gene: 5. The data belong to a study of patients and donors after allogeneic stem cell transplantation. TCRdb reprocessed the RT-PCR reads with MiXCR, giving one entry per CDR3 protein. The data hold hundreds of thousands of distinct CDR3 sequences, with more than 15% observed a single time. Material: blood, either unsorted or a sorted T cell fraction (not recorded which). This clonotype was sampled from a human donor who was either an allogeneic HSCT recipient or a stem cell or donor lymphocyte infusion donor (not recorded which). It is not recorded whose cells these are; they may come from a transplant donor. This chain joins TRBV24-1 and TRBJ2-1, with 11 bases matching TRBD2. CDR3 residues: CATSVSGTSGYNEQFF. The CDR3 DNA sequence: TGTGCCACCAGTGTGTCCGGGACTAGCGGCTACAATGAGCAGTTCTTC.